The rows below give T cell receptor beta chains drawn from one sample of a study of early T cells in non-severe SARS-CoV-2 infection. TCRdb ran MiXCR on the 5' RACE reads and lists one entry per CDR3 protein. The sample comprises about 50,000 distinct CDR3 sequences, approximately 9.4% of which are singletons, and approximately 15% rests with the top ten. Sequencing was performed on whole blood. These TCRs come from an adult who was a healthcare worker with PCR-confirmed SARS-CoV-2 infection or an uninfected control (not recorded which). Both conserved end residues are part of each CDR3. D genes are given only for firm matches. Where a row states a size, it is once, few, many or the class of an expanded clone; other rows omit it.

V	D	size	length	J	CDR3	DNA
TRBV27	TRBD2	few	16	TRBJ2-7	CASSPAWGRAGNEQYF	TGTGCCAGCAGTCCCGCTTGGGGGAGGGCCGGGAACGAGCAGTACTTC
TRBV27	NA	many	13	TRBJ2-7	CASSRRVYYEQYF	TGTGCCAGCAGTAGGCGGGTCTACTACGAGCAGTACTTC
TRBV28	TRBD1	many	16	TRBJ2-6	CASSSGQGFWANVLTF	TGTGCCAGCAGTTCTGGACAGGGGTTTTGGGCCAACGTCCTGACTTTC
TRBV11-1	NA	many	12	TRBJ1-1	CASSKGVAEAFF	TGTGCCAGCAGCAAGGGTGTCGCTGAAGCTTTCTTT
TRBV6-1	NA	many	11	TRBJ1-1	CASRKNTEAFF	TGTGCCAGCAGGAAGAACACTGAAGCTTTCTTT
TRBV6-2/TRBV6-3	NA	many	15	TRBJ1-1	CASSYGPLANTEAFF	TGTGCCAGCAGTTACGGGCCTCTAGCGAACACTGAAGCTTTCTTT
TRBV6-6	NA	NA	13	TRBJ2-5	CASSFGSQETQYF	TGTGCCAGCAGTTTCGGGAGCCAAGAGACCCAGTACTTC
TRBV30	TRBD1	few	12	TRBJ1-1	CAWSHRGTEAFF	TGTGCCTGGAGTCACAGGGGGACTGAAGCTTTCTTT
TRBV12-3/TRBV12-4	NA	NA	11	TRBJ1-3	CASSLLGDFNF	TGTGCCAGCAGTTTACTCGGGGACTTCAATTTT
TRBV27	NA	few	14	TRBJ2-3	CASSLGGFADTQYF	TGTGCCAGCAGTTTGGGGGGTTTCGCAGATACGCAGTATTTT